What follows is one T cell receptor beta chain and its context. The data were obtained in a study of blood T cell repertoires in COVID-19. V dropped 4 bases and J dropped 4 bases, with 7 bases sitting between them. Germline CDR1 and CDR2: GTSNPN and SVGIG (reference sequence). This CDR3 has 12 residues. Measured with immunoSEQ multiplex PCR; TCRdb has only the in-frame clones, and not every one. Altogether roughly 150,000 clones are present, roughly four fifths being singletons, with the ten largest covering 11%. Sequenced material: peripheral blood. The chain carries TRBV30 and TRBJ2-2, with D uncertain. This receptor was taken from a human donor in a cohort sampled during active COVID-19. CDR3 bases: TGTGCCTGGATAACCGGCACCGGGGAGCTGTTTTTT. It translates to CAWITGTGELFF.